This TCR beta chain came from a study of regulatory T cells in long-lasting Graves disease. Sequencing libraries for TCR beta were prepared with iRepertoire HTBI primers and Arm-PCR of CDR3 regions. TCRdb recomputed calls from the multiplex PCR reads with MiXCR, one row per CDR3 protein. The sample records 350,000 to 550,000 distinct CDR3 sequences, roughly 15% being singletons. Sample time point: newly diagnosed GD, antithyroid drugs for less than 3 months. Scientists built the TCR library using RNA that was extracted from PBMCs. V was trimmed by 2 bases and J by 4 bases, leaving 21 bases between them. From germline, CDR1 is MNHEY and CDR2 SMNVEV (reference sequence). The CDR3 has 17 amino acids. The sample was also linked to a second study, of T cells in Graves' hyperthyroidism and ophthalmopathy. That report adds: It was uncontrolled infection, other autoimmune disease, pregnancy or lactation that excluded patients.

This clonotype originated in a woman aged 18-29 years with Graves disease. J is TRBJ2-7 and V is TRBV27; no clear D gene. This material consisted of peripheral blood mononuclear cells (PBMCs), taken at new diagnosis, from a patient treated with antithyroid drugs. The CDR3 spells CASSLPIAGSRGYEQYF. CDR3 bases: TGTGCCAGCAGTTTACCCATTGCAGGCTCCCGCGGTTACGAGCAGTACTTC.